Listed below are T cell receptor beta chains from one sample, sequenced in a study of T cells after yellow fever vaccination. A single record per CDR3 protein comes from TCRdb applying MiXCR to the 5' RACE reads. The repertoire holds around 40,000 distinct CDR3 sequences, with 6.8% as singletons. The sequences come from CD8+ T cells not binding an NS4B(214-222) dextramer, sorted from PBMCs, collected 45 days after the yellow fever booster vaccination. The receptors stem from a young man who received the YFV17D yellow fever vaccine. The CDR3 runs from the conserved cysteine through the conserved F or W. D genes are given only for firm matches. The size of a clone is reported for some rows only, either as once, few or many, or as a class for expanded clones.

V	J	size	D	DNA	CDR3
TRBV12-3/TRBV12-4	TRBJ2-1	few	TRBD2	TGTGCCAGCAGTTTTGCGGGAGGGGCGGTTTTCAATGAGCAGTTCTTC	CASSFAGGAVFNEQFF
TRBV6-5	TRBJ2-1	many	-	TGTGCCAGCAGTTCAGTAGCGGTCTACAATGAGCAGTTCTTC	CASSSVAVYNEQFF
TRBV7-3	TRBJ2-3	many	TRBD2	TGTGCCAGCAGCTCAGGACTAGCAAACACAGATACGCAGTATTTT	CASSSGLANTDTQYF
TRBV20-1	TRBJ2-7	-	TRBD1	TGCAGTGCTAGAGTTCTAGGACAGGGGTGGGTAGGCTACGAGCAGTACTTC	CSARVLGQGWVGYEQYF
TRBV27	TRBJ2-3	many	TRBD1	TGTGCCAGCAGTTTCGACAGGGTTATGCAGTATTTT	CASSFDRVMQYF
TRBV11-2	TRBJ2-7	many	-	TGTGCCAGCAGCCCAGTGGTGGGGAACTACGAGCAGTACTTC	CASSPVVGNYEQYF
TRBV10-3	TRBJ2-7	many	-	TGTGCCATCAGTAGCAGTACCGCCGAGCAGTACTTC	CAISSSTAEQYF
TRBV7-6	TRBJ2-7	-	-	TGTGCCAGCAGCTCCGGACCGGGAACCTACGAGCAGTACTTC	CASSSGPGTYEQYF
TRBV6-5	TRBJ1-1	many	-	TGTGCCAGCAGAAGCCCCGGGGCGAACACTGAAGCTTTCTTT	CASRSPGANTEAFF
TRBV27	TRBJ2-7	many	-	TGTGCCAGCAGTCCCCCGTGGAGTGTCTACGAGCAGTACTTC	CASSPPWSVYEQYF
TRBV20-1	TRBJ2-3	many	-	TGCAGTGCTAGACTCGATACGCAGTATTTT	CSARLDTQYF
TRBV5-4	TRBJ2-7	-	-	TGTGCCAGCAGCTTAGGCCTCGAGCAGTACTTC	CASSLGLEQYF
TRBV5-1	TRBJ2-1	many	TRBD2	TGCGCCAGCGGACTAGCGGACAATGAGCAGTTCTTC	CASGLADNEQFF
TRBV5-6	TRBJ2-2	many	TRBD1	TGTGCCAGCAGCTCCGGGACAGATAACACCGGGGAGCTGTTTTTT	CASSSGTDNTGELFF
TRBV5-1	TRBJ2-1	many	TRBD2	TGCGCCAGCAGCTTGTCCCCGGGAGGGCCGAATGAGCAGTTCTTC	CASSLSPGGPNEQFF
TRBV2	TRBJ1-1	many	-	TGTGCCGCGGGGGTTGAAGCTTTCTTT	CAAGVEAFF
TRBV5-1	TRBJ1-2	many	-	TGCGCCAGCAGCTTGAGGGGGGAGGACTGGATCTATGGCTACACCTTC	CASSLRGEDWIYGYTF
TRBV6-5	TRBJ2-7	many	-	TGTGCCAGCAGTTACTATGAAGGGATTGGAAACGAGCAGTACTTC	CASSYYEGIGNEQYF
TRBV6-1	TRBJ2-1	many	-	TGTGCCAGCCATAGATCAAACTCCTACAATGAGCAGTTCTTC	CASHRSNSYNEQFF
TRBV6-2/TRBV6-3	TRBJ2-1	many	-	TGTGCCAGCAGTTACGAGACTAGTGTTTTGGGCAATGAGCAGTTCTTC	CASSYETSVLGNEQFF